This passage covers 5 T cell receptor beta chains from one sample sequenced in a study of blood T cell repertoires in COVID-19. Method: immunoSEQ multiplex PCR; TCRdb's copy keeps in-frame clones and lacks some. The top ten clones hold less than 2.5% of a sample with around 250,000 clones, 80% to 90% of them seen once. Sequencing used PBMCs or T cells enriched from blood (not recorded which). The receptors stem from a woman aged 45-59 years who had recovered from COVID-19.

The chain has TRBV7-2 and TRBJ2-2; 7 positions match TRBD2. The CDR3 sequence is 12 residues long. V trimming: 5 bases; J trimming: 7 bases; junction bases outside the gene matches: 1. Germline CDR1 SGHTA, CDR2 FQGNSA. In DNA, the CDR3 is TGTGCCAGCAGCCCGGGGGGCGGGGAGCTGTTTTTT. Its protein is CASSPGGGELFF.

CDR3 nucleotide sequence: TGTGCCAGCAGCTTGAGCATGGGTAGCGGGAGAGGCGGGGAGCTGTTTTTT. This codes for CASSLSMGSGRGGELFF. The chain links TRBV5-5 to TRBJ2-2, with TRBD2 matching over 9 bases. This CDR3 contains 17 residues. Germline V lookup: CDR1 SGHKS, CDR2 YYEKEE (reference sequence). Trimming took 1 base from V and 7 from J; bases not matched to a gene: 11.

CDR3: CATGTGFSTYNEQFF. CDR3 DNA: TGCGCCACGGGAACAGGGTTCTCTACCTACAATGAGCAGTTCTTC. This chain links TRBV10-2 with TRBJ2-1; a weak D match, TRBD1 (6 bases). CDR3 length: 15 residues. The germline V gene encodes CDR1 WSHSY and CDR2 SAAADI. Trimming cost V 10 bases and J 2 bases, with 18 bases left between them.

The rearrangement links TRBV28 to TRBJ2-1, with a possible D match to TRBD1 (5 bases). Germline values: CDR1 MDHEN, CDR2 SYDVKM. This CDR3 contains 21 residues. The V gene lost 4 bases and the J gene lost 4 bases, with 32 bases spanning the gap. CDR3 in amino acids: CASSSSWGASLQLRRYNEQFF. The CDR3 DNA reads TGTGCCAGCAGTTCTTCATGGGGCGCCTCGCTCCAACTGAGAAGGTACAATGAGCAGTTCTTC.

V and J are TRBV6-6 and TRBJ1-4; possibly TRBD1 for D (5 bases). CDR1 is MNHNY and CDR2 is SVGAGI in the germline V gene (reference sequence). The CDR3 loop spans 16 amino acids. V was clipped by 0 bases and J by 5 bases, with 13 bases between them. The CDR3 region has the DNA TGTGCCAGCAGTTACTCCGCGACAGTCTTCAATGAAAAACTGTTTTTT. This sequence encodes CASSYSATVFNEKLFF.